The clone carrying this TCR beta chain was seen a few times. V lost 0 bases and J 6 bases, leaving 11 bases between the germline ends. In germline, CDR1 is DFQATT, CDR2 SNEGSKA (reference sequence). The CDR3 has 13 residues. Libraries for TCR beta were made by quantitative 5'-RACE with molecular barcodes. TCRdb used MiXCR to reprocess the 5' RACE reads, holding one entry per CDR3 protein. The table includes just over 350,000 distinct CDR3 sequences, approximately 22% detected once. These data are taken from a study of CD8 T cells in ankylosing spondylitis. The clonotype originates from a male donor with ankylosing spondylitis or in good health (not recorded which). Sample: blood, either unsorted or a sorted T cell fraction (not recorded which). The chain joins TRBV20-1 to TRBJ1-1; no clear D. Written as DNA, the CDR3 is TGCAGTGCTAGAGATCTTCCGGCCGCTGAAGCTTTCTTT. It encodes CSARDLPAAEAFF.